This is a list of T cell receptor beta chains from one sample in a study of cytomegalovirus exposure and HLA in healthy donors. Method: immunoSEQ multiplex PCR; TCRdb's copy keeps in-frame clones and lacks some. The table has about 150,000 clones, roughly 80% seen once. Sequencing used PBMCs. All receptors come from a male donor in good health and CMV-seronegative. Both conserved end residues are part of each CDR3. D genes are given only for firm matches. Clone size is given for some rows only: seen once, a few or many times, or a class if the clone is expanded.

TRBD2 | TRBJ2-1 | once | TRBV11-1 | CASSTTSGSYNEQFF | TGTGCCAGCAGCACCACTAGCGGGAGCTACAATGAGCAGTTCTTC
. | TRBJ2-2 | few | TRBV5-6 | CASSLTGAGYTGELFF | TGTGCCAGCAGCTTAACAGGGGCGGGGTACACCGGGGAGCTGTTTTTT
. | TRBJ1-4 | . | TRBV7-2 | CASSSRREKLFF | TGTGCCAGCAGCTCCCGGAGGGAAAAACTGTTTTTT
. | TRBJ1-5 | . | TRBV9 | CASSPGVSNQPQHF | TGTGCCAGCAGCCCGGGAGTTAGCAATCAGCCCCAGCATTTT
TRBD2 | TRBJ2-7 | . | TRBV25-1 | CASSGAGPSYEQYF | TGTGCCAGCAGTGGAGCGGGGCCCTCCTACGAGCAGTACTTC
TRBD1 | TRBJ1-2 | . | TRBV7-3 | CASSLGQGARGYTF | TGTGCCAGCAGCTTGGGACAGGGGGCCCGGGGCTACACCTTC
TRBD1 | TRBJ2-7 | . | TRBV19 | CASSPQTGGGEQYF | TGTGCCAGTAGTCCCCAGACAGGGGGTGGCGAGCAGTACTTC
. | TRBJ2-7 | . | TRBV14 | CASSQAPGLPTYEQYF | TGTGCCAGCAGCCAAGCGCCGGGACTTCCAACCTACGAGCAGTACTTC
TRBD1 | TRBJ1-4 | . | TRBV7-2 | CASSLLTGDLFF | TGTGCCAGCAGCCTGCTGACAGGGGACCTGTTTTTT
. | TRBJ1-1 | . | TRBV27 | CASSPMPGTPNTEAFF | TGTGCCAGCAGCCCAATGCCGGGGACACCAAACACTGAAGCTTTCTTT
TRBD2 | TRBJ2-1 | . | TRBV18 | CASSQGTSGRGEQFF | TGTGCCAGCTCACAAGGGACTAGCGGGAGAGGTGAGCAGTTCTTC
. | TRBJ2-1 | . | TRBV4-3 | CASSQDKRGYNEQFF | TGCGCCAGCAGCCAAGATAAACGGGGCTACAATGAGCAGTTCTTC
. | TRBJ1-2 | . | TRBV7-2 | CASSLTNSIYGYTF | TGTGCCAGCAGCTTAACAAACAGCATCTATGGCTACACCTTC
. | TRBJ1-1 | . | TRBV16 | CASSQSPSRSGANTEAFF | TGTGCCAGCAGCCAATCCCCATCCAGGAGCGGGGCGAACACTGAAGCTTTCTTT
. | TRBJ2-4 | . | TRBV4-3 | CASSQDPRVVDIQYF | TGCGCCAGCAGCCAAGATCCGCGGGTAGTGGACATTCAGTACTTC
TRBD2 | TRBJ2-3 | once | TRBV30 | CAWRKGGLAGELDTQYF | TGTGCCTGGAGAAAGGGAGGACTAGCGGGAGAATTGGATACGCAGTATTTT
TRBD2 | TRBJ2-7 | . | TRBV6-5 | CASSASASGTQEQYF | TGTGCCAGCAGCGCTAGTGCTAGCGGGACTCAAGAGCAGTACTTC
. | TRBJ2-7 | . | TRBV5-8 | CASSLLAGFYEQYF | TGTGCCAGCAGCTTGCTAGCAGGATTCTACGAGCAGTACTTC
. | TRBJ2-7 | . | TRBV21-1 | CARGRSYEQYF | TGTGCCCGCGGGCGTTCCTACGAGCAGTACTTC
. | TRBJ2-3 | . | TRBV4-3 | CASSQGTLNTDTQYF | TGCGCCAGCAGCCAAGGGACTTTAAACACAGATACGCAGTATTTT
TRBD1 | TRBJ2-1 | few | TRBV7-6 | CASSTRQGYSYNEQFF | TGTGCCAGCAGCACTCGACAGGGCTACTCCTACAATGAGCAGTTCTTC
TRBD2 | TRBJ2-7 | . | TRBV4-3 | CASSQPGLAGEDEQYF | TGCGCCAGCAGCCAACCCGGACTAGCGGGAGAGGACGAGCAGTACTTC
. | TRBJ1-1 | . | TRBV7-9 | CASSLKIVGARRNTEAFF | TGTGCCAGCAGCTTAAAAATTGTAGGAGCGAGGAGGAACACTGAAGCTTTCTTT
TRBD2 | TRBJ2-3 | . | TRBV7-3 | CASSRESGRYTDTQYF | TGTGCCAGCAGCCGAGAGAGCGGGAGGTACACAGATACGCAGTATTTT
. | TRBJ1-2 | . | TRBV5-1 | CASSLLMTDSGYTF | TGCGCCAGCAGCCTTCTAATGACAGATTCTGGCTACACCTTC
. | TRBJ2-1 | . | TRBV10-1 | CASTRRQLAYNEQFF | TGCGCCAGCACACGTAGACAGTTAGCCTACAATGAGCAGTTCTTC
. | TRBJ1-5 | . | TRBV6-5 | CASSYSGGRSQPQHF | TGTGCCAGCAGTTACTCTGGAGGGCGGTCTCAGCCCCAGCATTTT
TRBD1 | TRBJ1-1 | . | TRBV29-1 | CSVVGQMNTEAFF | TGCAGCGTTGTGGGACAGATGAACACTGAAGCTTTCTTT
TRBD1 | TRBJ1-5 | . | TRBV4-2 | CASSQESHRTGIVQPQHF | TGTGCCAGCAGCCAAGAGTCCCATAGGACAGGGATTGTGCAGCCCCAGCATTTT
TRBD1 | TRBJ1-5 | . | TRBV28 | CASLGQGVYQPQHF | TGTGCCAGCCTAGGACAGGGGGTTTATCAGCCCCAGCATTTT
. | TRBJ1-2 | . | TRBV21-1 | CASSKGPDIYGYTF | TGTGCCAGCAGCAAAGGTCCAGATATCTATGGCTACACCTTC
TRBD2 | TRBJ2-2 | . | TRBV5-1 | CASSFGTSGAQYANTGELFF | TGCGCCAGCAGCTTTGGGACTAGCGGGGCACAATACGCGAACACCGGGGAGCTGTTTTTT
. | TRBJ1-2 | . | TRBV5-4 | CASSSRLDYYGYTF | TGTGCCAGCAGCTCTAGACTGGACTATTATGGCTACACCTTC
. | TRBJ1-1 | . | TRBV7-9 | CASSSTQGSLNTEAFF | TGTGCCAGCTCCTCCACCCAGGGATCACTGAACACTGAAGCTTTCTTT
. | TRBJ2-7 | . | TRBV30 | CAWRDTDYEQYF | TGTGCCTGGAGGGACACCGACTACGAGCAGTACTTC
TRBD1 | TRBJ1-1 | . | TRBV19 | CASSGHPGGGNTEAFF | TGTGCCAGTAGTGGTCACCCAGGGGGTGGGAACACTGAAGCTTTCTTT
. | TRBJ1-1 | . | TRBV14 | CASSQDLRVEAFF | TGTGCCAGCAGCCAAGATTTGAGGGTTGAAGCTTTCTTT
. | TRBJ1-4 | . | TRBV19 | CASREEGGPNEKLFF | TGTGCCAGTAGGGAGGAGGGCGGGCCCAATGAAAAACTGTTTTTT
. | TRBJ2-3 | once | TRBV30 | CAWTGPTRGWDTQYF | TGTGCCTGGACAGGTCCGACTAGAGGTTGGGATACGCAGTATTTT
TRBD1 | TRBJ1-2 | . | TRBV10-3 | CAISEWTGAYGYTF | TGTGCCATCAGTGAGTGGACAGGAGCCTATGGCTACACCTTC
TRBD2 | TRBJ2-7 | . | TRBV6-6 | CASTPTSGRYEQYF | TGTGCCAGCACCCCGACTAGCGGGAGGTACGAGCAGTACTTC
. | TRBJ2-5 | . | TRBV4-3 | CASSRRGTGRETQYF | TGCGCCAGCAGCCGTCGTGGGACTGGAAGAGAGACCCAGTACTTC
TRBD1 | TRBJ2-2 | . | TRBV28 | CASRVDRADTGELFF | TGTGCCAGCAGGGTGGACAGGGCGGACACCGGGGAGCTGTTTTTT
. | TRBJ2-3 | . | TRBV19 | CASSITRVSTDTQYF | TGTGCCAGTAGTATCACCAGGGTTAGCACAGATACGCAGTATTTT
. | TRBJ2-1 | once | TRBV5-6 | CASSLSGRPGNEQFF | TGTGCCAGCAGCCTATCGGGCCGGCCAGGGAATGAGCAGTTCTTC
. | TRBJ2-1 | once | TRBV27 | CASSSPSMNNEQFF | TGTGCCAGCAGTTCGCCTAGTATGAACAATGAGCAGTTCTTC
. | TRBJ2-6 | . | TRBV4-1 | CASSQDPGWVAGANVLTF | TGCGCCAGCAGCCAAGACCCAGGGTGGGTAGCTGGGGCCAACGTCCTGACTTTC
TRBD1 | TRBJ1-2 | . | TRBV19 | CASSSPGTVPSYGYTF | TGTGCCAGTAGTTCCCCCGGGACAGTCCCAAGCTATGGCTACACCTTC
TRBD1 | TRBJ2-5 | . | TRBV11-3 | CASSWTGEPETQYF | TGTGCCAGCAGTTGGACAGGGGAGCCGGAGACCCAGTACTTC
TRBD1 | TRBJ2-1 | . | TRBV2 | CASRLDRGIYNEQFF | TGTGCCAGCAGACTAGACAGGGGGATCTACAATGAGCAGTTCTTC
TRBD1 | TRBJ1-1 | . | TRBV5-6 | CASSLAGQGKMTEAFF | TGTGCCAGCAGCTTGGCCGGACAGGGAAAGATGACTGAAGCTTTCTTT
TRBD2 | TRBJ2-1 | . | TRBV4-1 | CASSQDRRSGRVNEQFF | TGCGCCAGCAGCCAAGATCGGCGTAGCGGGAGGGTGAATGAGCAGTTCTTC
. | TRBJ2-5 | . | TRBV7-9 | CASSKVAEQYF | TGTGCCAGCAGCAAGGTGGCGGAGCAGTACTTC
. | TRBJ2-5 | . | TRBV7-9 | CASSLDSGWVQYF | TGTGCCAGCAGCTTAGACTCCGGGTGGGTCCAGTACTTC
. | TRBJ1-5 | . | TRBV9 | CASSAGGDYQPQHF | TGTGCCAGCAGCGCAGGAGGGGATTATCAGCCCCAGCATTTT
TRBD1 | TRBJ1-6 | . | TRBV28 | CASTWQGALYSPLHF | TGTGCCAGCACCTGGCAGGGGGCTTTGTATTCACCCCTCCACTTT
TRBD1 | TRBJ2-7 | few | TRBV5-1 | CASSVRTGNTYEQYF | TGCGCCAGCAGCGTCCGGACAGGCAATACCTACGAGCAGTACTTC
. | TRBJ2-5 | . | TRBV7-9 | CAGRAEGYQETQYF | TGTGCCGGGCGGGCGGAGGGCTACCAAGAGACCCAGTACTTC
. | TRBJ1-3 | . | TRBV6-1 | CASLGRAGNTIYF | TGTGCCAGCTTGGGCAGGGCTGGAAACACCATATATTTT
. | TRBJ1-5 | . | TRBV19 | CASQPAPLNLILGQNNQPQHF | TGTGCCAGCCAACCGGCCCCCCTTAACCTTATCTTAGGACAGAACAATCAGCCCCAGCATTTT